Shown below are 27 T cell receptor beta chains from a single sample sequenced in a study of T cells in Graves' hyperthyroidism and ophthalmopathy. The investigators amplified TCR beta CDR3 regions from RNA transcripts. HTBI primers were used for first-round RT-PCR of the TCR CDR3. One entry per CDR3 protein, called by TCRdb with MiXCR from the multiplex PCR reads. The sample records 280,000 or so distinct CDR3 sequences, roughly 15% being singletons. Sequences were obtained from blood. These receptors all stem from a woman in her fifties or sixties with Graves' hyperthyroidism that later progressed to Graves' ophthalmopathy.

This clonotype was seen at least ten times. The rearrangement uses TRBV28 and TRBJ1-1; D is unresolved. With 2 bases removed from V and 1 base from J, the gap between germline ends came to 8 bases. Germline CDR1 is MDHEN and CDR2 is SYDVKM. The CDR3 runs 14 residues. CDR3 amino acids: CASSLGTQNTEAFF. CDR3 coding DNA: TGTGCCAGCAGTTTAGGAACACAGAACACTGAAGCTTTCTTT.

This clonotype was seen repeatedly, ten times or more. The chain couples TRBV3-1 to TRBJ1-1, with a possible D match to TRBD1 (6 bases). CDR1 LGHDT and CDR2 YNNKEL come from the germline V gene (reference sequence). This CDR3 contains 13 residues. The germline V and J ends were trimmed by 3 bases and 8 bases, with 13 bases remaining between them. The DNA for the CDR3 is TGTGCCAGCAGCCACCTCGGGGGGGCGGAAGCTTTCTTT. Translation: CASSHLGGAEAFF.

In this sample, this clonotype turned up many times. This rearrangement joins TRBV6-1 to TRBJ2-7; D ambiguous. V gave up 5 bases and J gave up 0 bases, with 11 bases separating them. CDR1 MNHNS and CDR2 SASEGT come from the germline V gene. The CDR3 is 14 residues long. The CDR3 sequence is CASSRDWASYEQYF. As DNA, the CDR3 is TGTGCCAGCAGTCGCGACTGGGCCTCCTACGAGCAGTACTTC.

V and J are TRBV14 and TRBJ2-2, with D perhaps matching TRBD1 (6 bases). From germline, CDR1 is SGHDN and CDR2 FVKESK. V lost 7 bases and J lost 4, with 13 bases in between. The length of the CDR3 is 14 residues. CDR3 nucleotides: TGTGCCAGCATGGTAACAGGGCTCACCGGGGAGCTGTTTTTT. As protein: CASMVTGLTGELFF.

This clonotype was observed many times. The rearrangement joins TRBV7-9 to TRBJ2-3, with 7 bases matching TRBD2. Trimming cost V 5 bases and J 2 bases; bases outside gene matches: 10. This CDR3 has 16 residues. CDR1 and CDR2 from the germline V gene are SEHNR and FQNEAQ (reference sequence). CDR3 amino acids: CASSPTRLATTDTQYF. The CDR3 DNA follows: TGTGCCAGCAGCCCGACGCGACTAGCTACCACAGATACGCAGTATTTT. The full variable domain, its missing parts supplied by reference TRBV7-9 and TRBJ2-3, is DTGVSQNPRHKITKRGQNVTFRCDPISEHNRLYWYRQTLGQGPEFLTYFQNEAQLEKSRLLSDRFSAERPKGSFSTLEIQRTEQGDSAMYLCASSPTRLATTDTQYFGPGTRLTVL.

This clonotype was counted at least ten times. V and J are TRBV12-3 or TRBV12-4 and TRBJ2-1; 7 bases map to TRBD2. V lost 8 bases, J lost 6 bases, and 16 bases stayed unmatched. This CDR3 has 16 residues. The CDR3 sequence is CASRIRSGLWGNEQFF. The CDR3, as DNA: TGTGCCAGCCGGATTCGTAGCGGGCTGTGGGGCAATGAGCAGTTCTTC.

This clonotype was picked up many times. The CDR3 sequence is CATRPDSQETQYF. Written as DNA, the CDR3 is TGTGCCACCAGACCCGACAGCCAAGAGACCCAGTACTTC. This chain links TRBV24-1 with TRBJ2-5; D perhaps matches TRBD1 (5 bases). This CDR3 has 13 residues. V was cut by 7 bases and J by 1 base, with 9 bases left in between. Looked up from germline, CDR1 is KGHDR and CDR2 is SFDVKD.

This clonotype occurred many times. The V gene is TRBV27, the J gene TRBJ1-6; possibly TRBD1 for D (5 bases). V shed 6 bases and J shed 8 bases, with 17 bases lying between them. Germline CDR1 MNHEY, CDR2 SMNVEV (reference sequence). This CDR3 comprises 15 residues. CDR3 bases: TGTGCCAGCAGGCCGTCAGGGTATGCGGATTCACCCCTCCACTTT. Protein product: CASRPSGYADSPLHF.

Remarks on this clonotype: This sequence may be a read error, since a much larger clone differs from it by one base. The chain combines TRBV7-2 with TRBJ1-5, with no clear D. The CDR3 runs to 13 residues. Germline V gene sequence: CDR1 SGHTA, CDR2 FQGNSA. The CDR3 protein is CARSRGSGQPQHF. The CDR3 nucleotides are TGTGCCCGCAGCCGTGGGTCGGGACAGCCCCAGCATTTT.

Regarding this clonotype: Sequence at one end of the junction differs from germline and may be a read error. This sequence joins TRBV5-1 and TRBJ1-1; D call uncertain. This CDR3 has 12 amino acids. Germline assignment: CDR1 SGHRS and CDR2 YFSETQ. The CDR3 DNA reads TGTGCCAGCAGCTCGGTAGTCACTGAAGCTTTCTTT. Amino acids: CASSSVVTEAFF.

This clonotype was counted ten times or more. The chain joins TRBV20-1 to TRBJ2-3; D might be TRBD1 (6 bases). The length of the CDR3 is 13 residues. Germline CDR1 is DFQATT and CDR2 is SNEGSKA (reference sequence). Deletions cut 3 bases from V and 4 bases from J, with 11 bases between. The CDR3 nucleotides read TGCAGTGCTAGCAGGGGATTTGCAGATACGCAGTATTTT. It encodes CSASRGFADTQYF.

This clonotype was detected only a few times. The chain joins TRBV7-6 to TRBJ2-5, with D possibly TRBD2 on 5 matching bases. Trimming removed 5 bases from V and 3 bases from J, with 16 bases in between. In germline, CDR1 is SGHVS, CDR2 FNYEAQ. The length of the CDR3 is 15 residues. In DNA form, the CDR3 reads TGTGCCAGCAGCCCAGAGCCCCCAGCGGAAGAGACCCAGTACTTC. It specifies CASSPEPPAEETQYF.

In its sample, this clonotype was seen many times. The chain combines TRBV6-5 with TRBJ2-1; TRBD2 agrees at 7 bases. Trimming took 1 base from V and 6 from J; bases not matched to a gene: 6. The CDR3 has 15 amino acids. From germline, CDR1 is MNHEY and CDR2 SVGAGI. The CDR3 coding sequence is TGTGCCAGCAGTTACTTGGGAGGGGTGGGCAATGAGCAGTTCTTC. Residues: CASSYLGGVGNEQFF.

This clonotype was counted at least ten times. This rearrangement joins TRBV7-9 to TRBJ1-1, with D unclear. The CDR3 is made up of 16 amino acids. Trimming left V 5 bases short and J 2 bases short, with 18 bases between. The germline V gene has CDR1 SEHNR and CDR2 FQNEAQ (reference sequence). The CDR3 DNA follows: TGTGCCAGCAGCCCGCTCCGGGCCGCACAAAACACTGAAGCTTTCTTT. It specifies CASSPLRAAQNTEAFF.

At least ten counts were recorded for this clonotype. The chain has TRBV6-1 and TRBJ1-2, with D tentatively TRBD1 (5 bases). The ends were cut back, 6 bases at V and 6 bases at J, with 11 bases in the middle. This CDR3 is built from 12 residues. Germline V gives CDR1 MNHNS, CDR2 SASEGT. The CDR3 DNA follows: TGTGCCAGCAGGTGGCAGGGAGATGGCTACACCTTC. As protein: CASRWQGDGYTF.

This clonotype was seen repeatedly, ten times or more. This sequence joins TRBV20-1 and TRBJ2-3; D assignment may be TRBD1 or TRBD2 (5 bases each). V was shortened by 2 bases and J by 6 bases, with 9 bases between the two germline ends. The CDR3 consists of 12 residues. CDR1 is DFQATT and CDR2 is SNEGSKA in the germline V gene (reference sequence). The CDR3 loop is CSARQGPDTQYF. The CDR3 nucleotides are TGCAGTGCTAGACAGGGACCGGATACGCAGTATTTT.

In this sample, this clonotype turned up many times. This sequence joins TRBV6-1 and TRBJ2-3; the D is unclear. Germline CDR1 reads MNHNS; CDR2 reads SASEGT. The CDR3 is 13 amino acids. Deletions cut 6 bases from V and 1 base from J, with 8 bases between. Here the CDR3 reads CASRARGTDTQYF. The DNA of the CDR3 is TGTGCCAGCAGGGCACGGGGCACAGATACGCAGTATTTT.

This clonotype was observed at least ten times. This chain joins TRBV28 and TRBJ2-7; D perhaps matches TRBD2 (6 bases). The CDR3 spans 17 residues. The V end was cut by 1 base, the J end by 0 bases, with 16 bases between. Germline assignment: CDR1 MDHEN and CDR2 SYDVKM. As DNA, the CDR3 is TGTGCCAGCAGTTTATACCTGGTAGGCGGGAACTCCTACGAGCAGTACTTC. This gives the protein CASSLYLVGGNSYEQYF.

The table lists this clonotype with a few counts. J is TRBJ2-1 and V is TRBV24-1; possible D gene TRBD1, 6 bases. This CDR3 spans 12 amino acids. From germline, CDR1 is KGHDR and CDR2 SFDVKD. Trimming shortened V by 9 bases and J by 10 bases, and 15 bases separated the two germline ends. CDR3 bases: TGTGCCACCGGAGGCAGGGGCAGGGAGCAGTTCTTC. This encodes CATGGRGREQFF.

At least ten counts were recorded for this clonotype. The chain carries TRBV2 and TRBJ1-4; D is undetermined. The CDR3 spans 12 residues. The V gene's germline CDR1 is SNHLY and CDR2 FYNNEI. V was trimmed by 3 bases and J by 8 bases, leaving 7 bases between them. The CDR3 region is CASSDIGEKLFF. The CDR3 nucleotides are TGTGCCAGCAGTGATATAGGGGAAAAACTGTTTTTT. The full variable domain, completed using reference TRBV2 and TRBJ1-4, is EPEVTQTPSHQVTQMGQEVILRCVPISNHLYFYWYRQILGQKVEFLVSFYNNEISEKSEIFDDQFSVERPDGSNFTLKIRSTKLEDSAMYFCASSDIGEKLFFGSGTQLSVL.

This clonotype was seen many times. A junction boundary mismatches the germline segment, possibly from a read error. V usage is TRBV2 and J usage is TRBJ1-2; 11 nucleotides align to TRBD1. CDR1 is SNHLY and CDR2 is FYNNEI in the germline V gene. The length of the CDR3 is 15 residues. CDR3 region: CASREGQGASYGYTF. The CDR3 coding sequence is TGTGCCAGCAGAGAAGGACAGGGGGCGTCCTATGGCTACACCTTC. Full variable domain (remainder filled in from reference TRBV2 and TRBJ1-2): EPEVTQTPSHQVTQMGQEVILRCVPISNHLYFYWYRQILGQKVEFLVSFYNNEISEKSEIFDDQFSVERPDGSNFTLKIRSTKLEDSAMYFCASREGQGASYGYTFGSGTRLTVV.

The rearrangement links TRBV29-1 to TRBJ1-6; possible D gene TRBD1, 5 bases. CDR1 and CDR2 (germline): SQVTM, ANQGSEA. V gave up 4 bases and J gave up 7 bases, with 14 bases separating them. CDR3 length: 14 amino acids. CDR3 protein: CSVGTGTKNSPLHF. CDR3 DNA sequence: TGCAGCGTTGGAACCGGGACTAAAAATTCACCCCTCCACTTT.

This clonotype was picked up many times. This chain uses TRBV10-3 with TRBJ2-1; maybe TRBD2 (6 bases). The ends were cut back, 4 bases at V and 6 bases at J, with 13 bases in the middle. Germline V CDR1 and CDR2: ENHRY, SYGVKD. CDR3 size: 14 residues. This chain's CDR3 is CAISGDSEVNEQFF. The CDR3 DNA is TGTGCCATCAGTGGGGACTCGGAAGTCAATGAGCAGTTCTTC.

Details on this clonotype: A much larger clone lies one base from this, so it may be a read error. The J gene is TRBJ2-7, the V gene TRBV5-6; 8 bases are a match to TRBD2. The CDR3 sequence is 15 residues long. After removal of 3 bases from V and 5 bases from J, the junction contained 10 bases not matched to a gene. Looked up from germline, CDR1 is SGHDT and CDR2 is YYEEEE. CDR3 in DNA: TGTGCCAGCAGCTGGGTGCGTCGGGGGGGGAACGAGCAGTACTTC. Amino acid sequence: CASSWVRRGGNEQYF.

This clonotype has at least ten counts. This sequence joins TRBV10-3 and TRBJ1-1, with D unresolved. V was trimmed by 7 bases and J by 5 bases, leaving 14 bases between them. CDR1 is ENHRY, CDR2 SYGVKD, per germline. The CDR3 has 13 amino acids. The DNA of the CDR3 is TGTGCCATCAAGCAGCGGGCTGAAACTGAAGCTTTCTTT. Residues: CAIKQRAETEAFF.

This clonotype was seen repeatedly, ten times or more. This chain connects TRBV5-1 to TRBJ2-1, with D possibly being TRBD1 (5 bases). The CDR3 has 14 amino acids. V was cut by 4 bases and J by 0 bases, with 8 bases left in between. Germline-derived CDR1 and CDR2 are SGHRS and YFSETQ. The CDR3 DNA reads TGCGCCAGCAGCCCCGACAGCTCCTACAATGAGCAGTTCTTC. Protein sequence: CASSPDSSYNEQFF. Looking up the rest from reference TRBV5-1 and TRBJ2-1 gives the full variable domain: KAGVTQTPRYLIKTRGQQVTLSCSPISGHRSVSWYQQTPGQGLQFLFEYFSETQRNKGNFPGRFSGRQFSNSRSEMNVSTLELGDSALYLCASSPDSSYNEQFFGPGTRLTVL.

This clonotype was picked up many times. This chain uses TRBV28 with TRBJ1-4; D unclear. Trimming removed 4 bases from V and 8 bases from J, with 17 bases in between. The CDR3 sequence is 15 residues long. In germline, CDR1 is MDHEN, CDR2 SYDVKM. The CDR3 sequence is CASSSPSLGGEKLFF. CDR3 coding DNA: TGTGCCAGCAGTTCCCCCTCTCTCGGTGGCGAAAAACTGTTTTTT.